These 24 T cell receptor beta chains came from one sample sequenced in a study of tumor-infiltrating lymphocytes in oesophageal squamous cell carcinoma. From the PCR reads, TCRdb called clonotypes with MiXCR, one entry per CDR3 protein. Altogether roughly 14,000 distinct CDR3 sequences are present, approximately 48% being singletons, with the ten largest covering less than 60%. The source material was blood. These TCRs come from a male donor with esophageal squamous cell carcinoma.

In DNA form, the CDR3 reads TGTGCCAGCAGCCCTGTGGGAGCGGAGCAGTTCTTC. The encoded protein is CASSPVGAEQFF. The chain couples TRBV7-4 to TRBJ2-1; perhaps TRBD2 as D (5 bases). The germline CDR1 and CDR2 sequences are SGHVT and SQSDAQ. This CDR3 is built from 12 residues. With 5 bases removed from V and 10 bases from J, the gap between germline ends came to 12 bases.

This clonotype has more than one count but fewer than ten. The rearrangement links TRBV7-2 to TRBJ2-7, with D tentatively TRBD2 (5 bases). V lost 1 base, J lost 2 bases, and 9 bases lay in between. Germline-derived CDR1 and CDR2 are SGHTA and FQGNSA. CDR3 length equals 14 residues. The CDR3 sequence: CASSLGPRAYEQYF. The CDR3 nucleotides read TGTGCCAGCAGCTTAGGGCCGCGGGCCTACGAGCAGTACTTC.

J is TRBJ2-4 and V is TRBV28; 14 positions agree with TRBD2. The J call is in doubt because the DNA end fits TRBJ2-7 better. The CDR3 runs 18 residues. The germline gives CDR1 MDHEN, CDR2 SYDVKM. For the CDR3, the DNA is TGTGCCAGCACTTCTCAGGGGACTAGCGGGAGATTTTTGTACGAGCAGTACTTC. Its translation is CASTSQGTSGRFLYEQYF.

This sequence joins TRBV28 and TRBJ2-6; D unresolved. The DNA end is a closer match to TRBJ2-1, so the J assignment may be wrong. The CDR3 consists of 15 residues. Germline V gene lookup returns CDR1 MDHEN and CDR2 SYDVKM. The chain's CDR3 is CASSFRPWKKGEQFF. The CDR3 region has the DNA TGTGCCAGCAGTTTTAGGCCCTGGAAGAAAGGTGAGCAGTTCTTC.

The chain has TRBV11-2 and TRBJ2-1; tentatively, D is TRBD2 (7 bases). The tail of the sequence fits TRBJ2-7 better, so the J call may be wrong. The CDR3 extends over 13 amino acids. The germline V gene has CDR1 SGHAT and CDR2 FQNNGV. This CDR3 is CASSSGARGGQYF. Here the CDR3 DNA reads TGTGCCAGCAGCTCGGGGGCGCGCGGGGGGCAGTACTTC.

This clonotype was seen repeatedly, ten times or more. The chain joins TRBV9 to TRBJ2-5; 7 bases are a match to TRBD1. V lost 3 bases, J lost 5 bases, and 7 bases stayed unmatched. The CDR3 loop spans 14 amino acids. Germline V lookup: CDR1 SGDLS, CDR2 YYNGEE. The CDR3 bases are TGTGCCAGCAGCGCCAGACAGGGTTCCGAGACCCAGTACTTC. It yields the protein CASSARQGSETQYF.

The chain combines TRBV7-6 with TRBJ2-1; TRBD1 aligns across 8 bases. The DNA end is a closer match to TRBJ2-5, so the J assignment may be wrong. The CDR3 consists of 13 residues. Per the germline V gene, CDR1 is SGHVS and CDR2 is FNYEAQ. The CDR3, as DNA: TGTGCCAGCAGTGGACAGGGCGGGGAGACCCAGTACTTC. Translating gives CASSGQGGETQYF.

This clonotype is deemed medium-sized. V and J are TRBV6-6 and TRBJ2-1; 9 nucleotides line up with TRBD2. V trimming: 0 bases; J trimming: 3 bases; junction bases outside the gene matches: 6. The germline gives CDR1 MNHNY, CDR2 SVGAGI (reference sequence). The CDR3 loop spans 17 amino acids. CDR3 coding DNA: TGTGCCAGCAGTTACTCGGGGCTAGCGGGGATCTACAATGAGCAGTTCTTC. Its protein is CASSYSGLAGIYNEQFF.

The chain employs TRBV3-1 and TRBJ1-3; D is undetermined. V was clipped by 8 bases and J by 0 bases, with 5 bases between them. Germline loops: CDR1 LGHDT, CDR2 YNNKEL (reference sequence). The length of the CDR3 is 12 residues. For the CDR3, the DNA is TGTGCCAGCGGCCTCTCTGGAAACACCATATATTTT. It specifies CASGLSGNTIYF.

CDR3 in DNA: TGTGCCAGCAGTTTTCTGGGACAGGGGGTTCAGCCCCAGCATTTT. Protein product: CASSFLGQGVQPQHF. The chain uses TRBV12-3 or TRBV12-4 and TRBJ1-5; 11 bases are shared with TRBD1. The CDR3 loop spans 15 amino acids. Trimming at V came to 3 bases and at J to 6 bases, leaving 4 bases not matched to a gene.

This chain links TRBV7-2 with TRBJ2-3, with D perhaps matching TRBD2 (5 bases). Germline loops: CDR1 SGHTA, CDR2 FQGNSA. V dropped 4 bases and J dropped 11 bases, with 16 bases sitting between them. The CDR3 loop spans 13 amino acids. The CDR3 DNA follows: TGTGCCAGCAGCTCCTGGACTTTATCAGAGCAGTATTTT. Its translation: CASSSWTLSEQYF.

This clonotype was counted once. This chain uses TRBV7-9 with TRBJ1-1; no firm D call. Trimming stripped 0 bases from V and 8 bases from J, with 7 bases between. CDR1 is SEHNR, CDR2 FQNEAQ, per germline (reference sequence). The CDR3 consists of 12 residues. In DNA form, the CDR3 reads TGTGCCAGCAGCTTAGCGCTGGGCGAAGCTTTCTTT. Protein product: CASSLALGEAFF.

The V gene is TRBV7-3, the J gene TRBJ2-3; 9 bases fit TRBD1. The CDR3 is made up of 15 amino acids. Germline values: CDR1 SGHTA, CDR2 FQGTGA. Trimming removed 5 bases from V and 6 bases from J; junction bases left unmatched: 9. CDR3 coding DNA: TGTGCCAGCAGCCCCCGGACAGGGGCCCCGGATACGCAGTATTTT. Its translation: CASSPRTGAPDTQYF. Full variable domain (outside the CDR3, taken from reference TRBV7-3 and TRBJ2-3): GAGVSQTPSNKVTEKGKYVELRCDPISGHTALYWYRQSLGQGPEFLIYFQGTGAADDSGLPNDRFFAVRPEGSVSTLKIQRTERGDSAVYLCASSPRTGAPDTQYFGPGTRLTVL.

In regard to this clonotype: The junction departs from the called germline gene at one end, perhaps through a read error. This sequence joins TRBV7-6 and TRBJ2-5; D remains unclear. This CDR3 has 16 residues. In germline, CDR1 is SGHVS, CDR2 FNYEAQ. CDR3 in amino acids: CASSPFPLCSYNEQYF. The CDR3 DNA follows: TGTGCTAGCAGCCCCTTCCCACTGTGCTCCTACAATGAGCAGTACTTC. The whole variable domain, filled in from reference TRBV7-6 and TRBJ2-5, reads GAGVSQSPRYKVTKRGQDVALRCDPISGHVSLYWYRQALGQGPEFLTYFNYEAQQDKSGLPNDRFSAERPEGSISTLTIQRTEQRDSAMYRCASSPFPLCSYNEQYFGPGTRLLVL.

For this clonotype: This may come from a read error, since a much larger clone is one base off. The chain joins TRBV6-8 to TRBJ2-7; 13 bases map to TRBD2. Losses at the gene ends were 2 bases for V and 7 bases for J; bases not matched to a gene: 20. The CDR3 length is 20 residues. Germline V gene sequence: CDR1 MNHGY, CDR2 SAAAGT. CDR3 sequence (DNA): TGTGCCAGCAGTTACCTTGGGACTAGCGGGATAGTTCGCTCCTACAATGAGCAGTACTTC. It translates to CASSYLGTSGIVRSYNEQYF.

V gene TRBV28 combines with J gene TRBJ2-7; 7 nucleotides align to TRBD1. Germline CDR1 reads MDHEN; CDR2 reads SYDVKM. After removal of 6 bases from V and 2 bases from J, the junction contained 13 bases not matched to a gene. This CDR3 contains 16 residues. The CDR3 region has the DNA TGTGCCAGCAGGGTATCGGAACAGGGGATCGCCTACGAGCAGTACTTC. Translation: CASRVSEQGIAYEQYF.

The sample holds many counts of this clonotype. A read error may explain this, as a much larger clone is one base away. The chain combines TRBV11-2 with TRBJ2-5, with 9 bases aligning to TRBD2. The CDR3 is 15 amino acids. Germline CDR1 SGHAT, CDR2 FQNNGV. V shed 5 bases, J shed 11 bases, and the junction held 15 bases outside the gene matches. The CDR3 nucleotides read TGTGCCAGCAGCATCTTAGCGGGAGTCTACAATGAGCAGTACTTC. This translates into CASSILAGVYNEQYF. Complete variable domain (other parts from reference TRBV11-2 and TRBJ2-5): EAGVAQSPRYKIIEKRQSVAFWCNPISGHATLYWYQQILGQGPKLLIQFQNNGVVDDSQLPKDRFSAERLKGVDSTLKIQPAKLEDSAVYLCASSILAGVYNEQYFGPGTRLLVL.

This clonotype was seen more than once but under ten times. The rearrangement joins TRBV6-1 to TRBJ2-7, with no clear D. Deletions cut 4 bases from V and 0 bases from J, with 13 bases between. The CDR3 is made up of 15 amino acids. Germline CDR1 MNHNS, CDR2 SASEGT. CDR3 coding DNA: TGTGCCAGCAGTGTAGAGCGATCAAGCTCCTACGAGCAGTACTTC. Amino acids: CASSVERSSSYEQYF.

On this clonotype: Without the conserved terminal phenylalanine or tryptophan, this CDR3 likely stems from a read error. No DNA is shown, since the ends of the CDR3 on it are uncertain; the CDR3 is the one TCRdb lists. The J gene is TRBJ2-3, the V gene TRBV6-5; TRBD2 reflects the table's D call only, with no check against the DNA. The CDR3 region is 16 residues in length, termini included. CDR1 and CDR2 (germline): MNHEY, SVGAGI. The CDR3 is CASIPTSSYNEQYFGP.

This clonotype was picked up one time. The CDR3 here is CASSPQRQPQYF. CDR3 DNA: TGTGCCAGCAGTCCCCAAAGACAGCCCCAGTACTTC. This chain connects TRBV27 to TRBJ2-5, with a possible D match to TRBD1 (5 bases). The CDR3 loop spans 12 amino acids. In germline, CDR1 is MNHEY, CDR2 SMNVEV (reference sequence). Trimming stripped 5 bases from V and 9 bases from J, with 13 bases between.

The sample holds many counts of this clonotype. The CDR3 nucleotides are TGTGCCAGCAGTTTAAGGGACAGGTTCAACGAGCAGTACTTC. This gives the protein CASSLRDRFNEQYF. The chain has TRBV28 and TRBJ2-7, with 8 bases identical to TRBD1. This CDR3 is 14 amino acids long. V lost 2 bases, J lost 5 bases, and 5 bases stayed unmatched. In germline, CDR1 is MDHEN, CDR2 SYDVKM.

This clonotype was recorded a few times. Since a much larger clone is just one base distant, this may be a read error. DNA of the CDR3: TGTGCCAGCAGCCAAGTCCGAGAGACCCAGTTCTTC. Translated, it gives CASSQVRETQFF. The V and J genes are TRBV14 and TRBJ2-5, with no clear D. The DNA end is more similar to TRBJ2-1, so the J call may be wrong. Germline loops: CDR1 SGHDN, CDR2 FVKESK. The CDR3 runs to 12 residues.

This clonotype was recorded once. This chain joins TRBV7-6 and TRBJ2-1, with D possibly being TRBD1 (6 bases). Per the germline V gene, CDR1 is SGHVS and CDR2 is FNYEAQ. The CDR3 sequence is 16 residues long. V was cut by 3 bases and J by 4 bases, with 16 bases left in between. This chain's CDR3 is CASSLLPGQAYNEQFF. The CDR3 DNA sequence: TGTGCCAGCAGCTTGTTACCGGGACAAGCATACAATGAGCAGTTCTTC.

For the CDR3, the DNA is TGTGCCAGCAGCCCCACCAGGTCGGGGCTTAACAACTACGAGCAGTACTTC. As protein: CASSPTRSGLNNYEQYF. The genes are TRBV6-6 and TRBJ2-6; D is possibly TRBD1 or TRBD2 (5 bases each). The J call is uncertain, as TRBJ2-7 better fits the DNA end. There are 17 residues in the CDR3. The germline V gene encodes CDR1 MNHNY and CDR2 SVGAGI (reference sequence).